This entry is about one TCR beta chain. This specimen comes from a study of T cell changes during pregnancy in multiple sclerosis. Generated by immunoSEQ multiplex PCR, the TCRdb table keeps only in-frame clones and is missing some. The sample lists 70,000 to 95,000 clones, just over 90% occurring once. This CDR3 has 15 residues. The V gene's germline CDR1 is SGHTA and CDR2 FQGTGA. The germline V and J ends were trimmed by 5 bases and 2 bases, with 14 bases remaining between them. The receptor was isolated from a female donor in good health, enrolled as a control in a pregnancy study. The chain uses TRBV7-3 and TRBJ2-3; a weak D match, TRBD1 (6 bases). Sequences were derived from peripheral blood, sampled after pregnancy. The CDR3 bases are TGTGCCAGCAGCCCGACCGGACAGACCACAGATACGCAGTATTTT. This translates into CASSPTGQTTDTQYF.